The clone carrying this T cell receptor (beta chain) was observed a handful of times. Its cognate antigen is unknown. The sample belongs to a study of CD8+ T cells in alopecia areata. Study-wide context: A 6-month period off drug followed tofacitinib, which lasted 6 to 18 months.

CDR3 length equals 14 residues. Germline-derived CDR1 and CDR2 are SQVTM and ANQGSEA. V was pared by 3 bases and J by 10 bases, with 11 bases of the junction left unmatched. Whole-study findings and limits: Higher clonality and more expanded CD8+ clones appeared in lesional than normal scalp. Tofacitinib significantly reduced both scalp clonality and expanded CD8+ clones among the top 100.

Following extraction, RNA underwent reverse transcription to cDNA, which served as the sequencing template. The table came from immunoSEQ multiplex PCR; TCRdb's copy has only in-frame clones and leaves some out. The sample has roughly 76,000 clones, approximately 30% seen once. Treatment indicated: oral pan-JAK inhibitor, 5-10 mg twice daily. The investigators collected lesional scalp punch biopsies and peripheral blood from alopecia areata patients. The TCR comes from a human donor with alopecia areata. The genes are TRBV29-1 and TRBJ2-3, with TRBD1 matching over 9 bases. The specimen comprised CD8+ T cells sorted from blood, sampled at week 4, from a patient treated with tofacitinib. Written as DNA, the CDR3 is TGCAGCGTTGAGACAGGGGGTTCCCTTGGTTCGCAGTATTTT. It yields the protein CSVETGGSLGSQYF.